Listed below are T cell receptor beta chains from one sample, sequenced in a study of OX40 agonist ivuxolimab in advanced cancers. The protocol was immunoSEQ multiplex PCR, while the TCRdb copy is restricted to in-frame clones and leaves out a portion. The table lists about 34,000 clones, about 93% of them singletons. This material consisted of CD4+ or CD8+ T cells sorted from blood, taken in a trial of the OX40 agonist ivuxolimab. The receptors here all came from an adult with an advanced solid tumor such as melanoma, head and neck, liver or kidney cancer. Each CDR3 is given with its conserved first and last residue.

J | V | CDR3
TRBJ2-1 | TRBV2 | CASSEEGGTYNEQFF
TRBJ2-7 | TRBV5-1 | CASSSIPGGAGEKNEQYF
TRBJ2-1 | TRBV30 | CAWSVGQGRHNEQFF
TRBJ2-3 | TRBV28 | CASSPLTQGVADTQYF
TRBJ1-2 | TRBV4-3 | CASSQVLRDRAAGYTF
TRBJ1-1 | TRBV7-7 | CASSCGERGTASMNTEAFF
TRBJ1-4 | TRBV7-9 | CASSLALPTGGNEKLFF
TRBJ1-5 | TRBV10-3 | CAISYGTDQPQHF
TRBJ2-7 | TRBV19 | CASSISFVGEQYF
TRBJ2-2 | TRBV6-1 | CASSADRANTGELFF
TRBJ1-1 | TRBV29-1 | CSVGDTMGTEAFF
TRBJ1-1 | TRBV4-3 | CASSQGHGGAPDTEAFF
TRBJ2-4 | TRBV27 | CASSRLAGENIQYF
TRBJ2-1 | TRBV15 | CATSRGAENYNEQFF
TRBJ2-5 | TRBV15 | CATSRGGVQETQYF
TRBJ2-3 | TRBV16 | CASSQSRGGDTQYF
TRBJ2-7 | TRBV7-2 | CASSLGPGLLYEQYF